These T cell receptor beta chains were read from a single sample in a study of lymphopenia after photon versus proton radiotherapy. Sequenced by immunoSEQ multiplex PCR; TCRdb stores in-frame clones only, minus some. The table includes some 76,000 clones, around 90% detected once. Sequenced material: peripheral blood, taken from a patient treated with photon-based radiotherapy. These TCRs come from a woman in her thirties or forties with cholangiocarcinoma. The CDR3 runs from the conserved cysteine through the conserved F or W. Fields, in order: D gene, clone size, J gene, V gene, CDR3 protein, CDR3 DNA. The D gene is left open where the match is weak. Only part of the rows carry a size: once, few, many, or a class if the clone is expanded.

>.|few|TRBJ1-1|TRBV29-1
CSVLKTGGAEAFF
TGCAGCGTTCTTAAGACGGGGGGCGCTGAAGCTTTCTTT
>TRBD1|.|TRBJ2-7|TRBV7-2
CASSSGQGGYEQYF
TGTGCCAGCAGCTCGGGACAGGGTGGATACGAGCAGTACTTC
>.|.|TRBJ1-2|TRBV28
CASSQGGRGYTF
TGTGCCAGCAGCCAGGGTGGTCGGGGCTACACCTTC
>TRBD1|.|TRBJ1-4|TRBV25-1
CASSVTGGANEKLFF
TGTGCCAGCAGTGTAACAGGGGGTGCTAATGAAAAACTGTTTTTT
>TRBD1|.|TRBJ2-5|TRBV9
CASSVGSGTGNQETQYF
TGTGCCAGCAGCGTAGGCTCCGGGACAGGAAACCAAGAGACCCAGTACTTC
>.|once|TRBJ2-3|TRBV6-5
CASSLLGESTDTQYF
TGTGCCAGCAGCCTACTAGGGGAGTCCACAGATACGCAGTATTTT
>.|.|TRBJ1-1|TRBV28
CASSFNVQGAFF
TGTGCCAGCAGTTTCAACGTGCAGGGAGCTTTCTTT
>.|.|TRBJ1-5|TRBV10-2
CASREGTKQPQHF
TGCGCCAGCAGGGAAGGGACAAAACAGCCCCAGCATTTT
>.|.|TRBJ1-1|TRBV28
CASSLGAAEAFF
TGTGCCAGCAGTTTAGGGGCAGCTGAAGCTTTCTTT
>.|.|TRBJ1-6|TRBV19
CASSTPTVSSYNSPLHF
TGTGCCAGTAGTACTCCGACAGTGAGCTCCTATAATTCACCCCTCCACTTT
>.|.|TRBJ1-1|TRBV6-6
CASSYGITEAFF
TGTGCCAGCAGTTATGGAATCACTGAAGCTTTCTTT
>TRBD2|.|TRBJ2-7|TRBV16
CASSLIGAGESYEQYF
TGTGCCAGCAGCCTCATCGGAGCGGGAGAGTCCTACGAGCAGTACTTC
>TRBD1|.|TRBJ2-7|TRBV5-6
CASSMTGAAEQYF
TGTGCCAGCAGCATGACAGGGGCGGCCGAGCAGTACTTC
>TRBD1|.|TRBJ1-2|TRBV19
CASSPPTGGRDYGYTF
TGTGCCAGTAGCCCTCCGACAGGGGGTCGAGACTATGGCTACACCTTC
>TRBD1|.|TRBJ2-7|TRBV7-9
CASSSGQGLHPHEQYF
TGTGCCAGCAGCTCGGGACAGGGCCTCCATCCCCACGAGCAGTACTTC
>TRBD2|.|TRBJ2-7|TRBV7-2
CASSKTGTSGRETYEQYF
TGTGCCAGCAGCAAGACCGGGACTAGCGGGAGGGAAACCTACGAGCAGTACTTC
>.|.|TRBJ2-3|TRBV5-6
CASSRPSDTQYF
TGTGCCAGCAGTCGACCATCAGATACGCAGTATTTT
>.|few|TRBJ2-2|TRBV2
CASSEAGGPDGELFF
TGTGCCAGCAGTGAGGCCGGGGGGCCTGACGGGGAGCTGTTTTTT
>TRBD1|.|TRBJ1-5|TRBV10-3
CAISESQGAGQPQHF
TGTGCCATCAGTGAGTCTCAGGGGGCTGGGCAGCCCCAGCATTTT
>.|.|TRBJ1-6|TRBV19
CASKGTFSSYNSPLHF
TGTGCCAGTAAAGGGACGTTTAGCTCCTATAATTCACCCCTCCACTTT
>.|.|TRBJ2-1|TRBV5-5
CASSLPGLRAYNEQFF
TGTGCCAGCAGCTTGCCTGGGTTAAGGGCGTACAATGAGCAGTTCTTC
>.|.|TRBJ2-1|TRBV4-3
CASSPNLASSSYNEQFF
TGCGCCAGCAGCCCTAATCTAGCGTCGAGCTCCTACAATGAGCAGTTCTTC
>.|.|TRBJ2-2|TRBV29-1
CSVEMGRWTGELFF
TGCAGCGTTGAAATGGGCCGGTGGACCGGGGAGCTGTTTTTT
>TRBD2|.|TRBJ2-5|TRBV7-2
CASSLVGSGRETQYF
TGTGCCAGCAGCTTAGTCGGTAGCGGGCGGGAGACCCAGTACTTC
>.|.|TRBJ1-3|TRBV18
CASSPVEVRNTIYF
TGTGCCAGCTCACCAGTCGAAGTGCGAAACACCATATATTTT
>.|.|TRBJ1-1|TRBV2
CARYREHLWHTEAFF
TGTGCCAGATACAGAGAACACCTGTGGCACACTGAAGCTTTCTTT
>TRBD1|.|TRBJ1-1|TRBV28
CASSLRDRGAFF
TGTGCCAGCAGTTTGCGGGACAGGGGGGCTTTCTTT
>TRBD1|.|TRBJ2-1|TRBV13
CASSSQDRVDVNEQFF
TGTGCCAGCAGCTCCCAGGACAGGGTGGACGTCAATGAGCAGTTCTTC
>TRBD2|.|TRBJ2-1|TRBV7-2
CASSPASGRLYNEQFF
TGTGCCAGCAGCCCGGCTAGCGGGAGGCTTTACAATGAGCAGTTCTTC
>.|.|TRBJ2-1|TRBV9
CASSVAGGVNNEQFF
TGTGCCAGCAGCGTAGCTGGCGGGGTAAACAATGAGCAGTTCTTC
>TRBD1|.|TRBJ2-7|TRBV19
CASSSRQGTYEQYF
TGTGCCAGTAGTTCACGACAGGGGACTTACGAGCAGTACTTC
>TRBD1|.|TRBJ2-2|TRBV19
CASSPGTGGANTGELFF
TGTGCCAGTAGTCCCGGGACAGGGGGAGCGAACACCGGGGAGCTGTTTTTT
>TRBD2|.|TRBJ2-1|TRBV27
CATATSGNSLKVNEQFF
TGTGCCACCGCGACTAGCGGGAATAGTTTAAAGGTCAATGAGCAGTTCTTC
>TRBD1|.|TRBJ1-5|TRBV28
CASRMRQGAAQPQHF
TGTGCCAGCAGGATGAGGCAGGGGGCCGCTCAGCCCCAGCATTTT
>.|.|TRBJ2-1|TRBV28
CASSISTRSEQFF
TGTGCCAGCAGTATTTCGACGAGGAGTGAGCAGTTCTTC
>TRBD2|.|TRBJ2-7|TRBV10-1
CASSQGLAGSYEQYF
TGCGCCAGCAGTCAAGGACTAGCGGGCTCCTACGAGCAGTACTTC
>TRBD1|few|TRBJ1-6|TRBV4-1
CASSQDQTGGTNSPLHF
TGCGCCAGCAGCCAAGATCAAACAGGGGGCACAAATTCACCCCTCCACTTT
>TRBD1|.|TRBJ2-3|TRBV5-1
CASSPGTGRMDTQYF
TGCGCCAGCAGCCCTGGGACAGGGCGGATGGATACGCAGTATTTT
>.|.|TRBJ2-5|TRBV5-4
CASSFRGVLGETQYF
TGTGCCAGCAGCTTTCGAGGGGTATTGGGAGAGACCCAGTACTTC
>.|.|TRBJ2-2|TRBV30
CAWNRRGASNTGELFF
TGTGCCTGGAACCGGAGAGGCGCTTCGAACACCGGGGAGCTGTTTTTT
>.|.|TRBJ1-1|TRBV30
CAWSAPRVLNTEAFF
TGTGCCTGGAGCGCTCCCCGGGTCTTGAACACTGAAGCTTTCTTT
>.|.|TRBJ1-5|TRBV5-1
CASSLSAGLRKSAGYSNQPQHF
TGCGCCAGCAGCTTGTCTGCCGGCCTAAGAAAATCGGCGGGGTATAGCAATCAGCCCCAGCATTTT
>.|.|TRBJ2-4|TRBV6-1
CASSAHDLLAKNIQYF
TGTGCCAGCAGTGCCCACGACCTACTAGCCAAAAACATTCAGTACTTC
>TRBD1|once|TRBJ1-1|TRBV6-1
CASRSTGLGNTEAFF
TGTGCCAGCAGATCGACAGGGCTGGGGAACACTGAAGCTTTCTTT
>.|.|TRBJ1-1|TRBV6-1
CATEVGVAEAFF
TGTGCCACCGAAGTGGGAGTCGCTGAAGCTTTCTTT
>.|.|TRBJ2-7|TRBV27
CASSLSAAGEQYF
TGTGCCAGCAGTTTATCCGCGGCGGGCGAGCAGTACTTC
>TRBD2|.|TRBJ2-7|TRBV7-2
CASCRDTYSGAAYEQYF
TGTGCCAGTTGCCGGGACACCTATAGCGGGGCCGCCTACGAGCAGTACTTC
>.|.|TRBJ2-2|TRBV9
CASSVGGGGANTGELFF
TGTGCCAGCAGCGTAGGTGGAGGAGGGGCGAACACCGGGGAGCTGTTTTTT
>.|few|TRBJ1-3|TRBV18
CASSPLESAGESGNTIYF
TGTGCCAGCTCACCACTTGAATCTGCAGGGGAATCTGGAAACACCATATATTTT
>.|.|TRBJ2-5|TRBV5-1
CASSLEFGAGETQYF
TGCGCCAGCAGCTTGGAGTTTGGTGCCGGGGAGACCCAGTACTTC
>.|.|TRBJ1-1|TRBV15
CATSRDRSRIQNTEAFF
TGTGCCACCAGCAGAGATCGCTCAAGGATTCAGAACACTGAAGCTTTCTTT
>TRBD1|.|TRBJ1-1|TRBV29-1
CSGTRDRSFLNTEAFF
TGCAGCGGGACCCGGGACAGGAGTTTTTTGAACACTGAAGCTTTCTTT
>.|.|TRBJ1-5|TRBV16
CASSQSAPQHF
TGTGCCAGCAGCCAATCGGCACCCCAGCATTTT
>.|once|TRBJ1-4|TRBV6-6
CASSSYGGRTNEKLFF
TGTGCCAGCAGTTCCTACGGAGGAAGGACTAATGAAAAACTGTTTTTT
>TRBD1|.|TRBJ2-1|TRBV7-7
CASSSGQGNEQFF
TGTGCTAGCAGCTCCGGACAGGGAAATGAGCAGTTCTTC
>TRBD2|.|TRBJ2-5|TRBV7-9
CASAGAAIQETQYF
TGTGCCAGTGCGGGAGCGGCTATACAAGAGACCCAGTACTTC
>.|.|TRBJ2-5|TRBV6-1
CASSERLSGGQETQYF
TGTGCCAGCAGTGAAAGGCTCTCAGGAGGACAAGAGACCCAGTACTTC
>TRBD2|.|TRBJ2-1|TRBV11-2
CASSLGETSGRGRFF
TGTGCCAGCAGCTTAGGGGAGACTAGCGGGAGGGGCAGGTTCTTC
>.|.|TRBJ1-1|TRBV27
CASSPHRDLNTEAFF
TGTGCCAGCAGTCCCCACAGGGACCTGAACACTGAAGCTTTCTTT